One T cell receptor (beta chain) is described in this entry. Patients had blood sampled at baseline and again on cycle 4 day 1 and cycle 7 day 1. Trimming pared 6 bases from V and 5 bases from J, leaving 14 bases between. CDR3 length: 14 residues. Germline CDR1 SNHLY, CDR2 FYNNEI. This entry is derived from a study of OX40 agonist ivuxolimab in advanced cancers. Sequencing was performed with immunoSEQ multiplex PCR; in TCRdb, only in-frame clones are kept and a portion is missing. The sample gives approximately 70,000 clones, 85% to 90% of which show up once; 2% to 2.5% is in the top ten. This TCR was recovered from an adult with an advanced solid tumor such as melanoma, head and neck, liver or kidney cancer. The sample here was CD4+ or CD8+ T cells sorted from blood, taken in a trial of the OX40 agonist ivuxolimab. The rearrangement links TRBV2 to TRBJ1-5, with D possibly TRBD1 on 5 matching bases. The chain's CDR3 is CASSSWGGDQPQHF. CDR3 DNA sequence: TGTGCCAGCAGCAGTTGGGGGGGTGATCAGCCCCAGCATTTT. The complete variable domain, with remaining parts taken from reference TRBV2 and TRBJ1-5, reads EPEVTQTPSHQVTQMGQEVILRCVPISNHLYFYWYRQILGQKVEFLVSFYNNEISEKSEIFDDQFSVERPDGSNFTLKIRSTKLEDSAMYFCASSSWGGDQPQHFGDGTRLSIL.